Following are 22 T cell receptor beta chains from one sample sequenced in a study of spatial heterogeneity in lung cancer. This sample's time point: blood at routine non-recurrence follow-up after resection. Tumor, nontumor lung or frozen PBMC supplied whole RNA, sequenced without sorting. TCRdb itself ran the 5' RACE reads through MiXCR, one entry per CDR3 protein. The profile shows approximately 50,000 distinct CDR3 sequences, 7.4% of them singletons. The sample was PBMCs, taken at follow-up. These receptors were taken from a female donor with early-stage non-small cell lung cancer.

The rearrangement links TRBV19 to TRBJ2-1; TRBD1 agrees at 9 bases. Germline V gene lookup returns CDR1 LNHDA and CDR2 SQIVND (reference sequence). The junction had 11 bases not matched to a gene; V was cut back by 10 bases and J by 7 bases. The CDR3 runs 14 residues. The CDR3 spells CATKQGAFANEQFF. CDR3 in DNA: TGTGCCACCAAACAGGGGGCCTTTGCTAATGAGCAGTTCTTC.

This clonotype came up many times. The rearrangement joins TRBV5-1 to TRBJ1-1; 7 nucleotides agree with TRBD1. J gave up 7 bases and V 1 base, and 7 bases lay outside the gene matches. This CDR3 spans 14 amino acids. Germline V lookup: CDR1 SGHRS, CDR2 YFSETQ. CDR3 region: CASSLNRGRGEAFF. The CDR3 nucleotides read TGCGCCAGCAGCTTGAACAGGGGTCGGGGTGAAGCTTTCTTT.

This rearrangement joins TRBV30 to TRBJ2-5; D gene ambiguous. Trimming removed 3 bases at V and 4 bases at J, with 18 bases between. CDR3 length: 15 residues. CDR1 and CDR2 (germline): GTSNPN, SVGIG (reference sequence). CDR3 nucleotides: TGTGCCTGGAGGAGCCATGGGATATTAGGAGAGACCCAGTACTTC. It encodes CAWRSHGILGETQYF.

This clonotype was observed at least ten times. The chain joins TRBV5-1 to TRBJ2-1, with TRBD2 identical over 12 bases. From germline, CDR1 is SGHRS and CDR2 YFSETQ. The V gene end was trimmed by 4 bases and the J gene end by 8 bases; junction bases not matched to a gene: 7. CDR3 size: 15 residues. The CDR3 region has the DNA TGCGCCAGCAGCAGGCTAGCGGGGGGGCCTGATGAGCAGTTCTTC. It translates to CASSRLAGGPDEQFF.

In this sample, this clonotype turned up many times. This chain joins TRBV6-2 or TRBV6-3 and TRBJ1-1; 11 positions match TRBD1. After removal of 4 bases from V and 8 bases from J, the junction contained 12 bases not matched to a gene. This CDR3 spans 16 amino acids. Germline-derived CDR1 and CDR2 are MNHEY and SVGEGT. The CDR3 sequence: CASSSLSGTGGPEAFF. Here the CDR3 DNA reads TGTGCCAGCAGTTCCCTCTCCGGGACAGGGGGACCCGAAGCTTTCTTT.

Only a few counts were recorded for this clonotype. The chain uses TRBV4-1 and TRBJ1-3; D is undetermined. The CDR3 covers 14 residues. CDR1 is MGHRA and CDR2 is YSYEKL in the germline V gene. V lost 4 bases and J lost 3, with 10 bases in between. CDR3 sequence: CASSPLWDGNTIYF. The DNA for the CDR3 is TGCGCCAGCAGCCCCCTTTGGGATGGAAACACCATATATTTT.

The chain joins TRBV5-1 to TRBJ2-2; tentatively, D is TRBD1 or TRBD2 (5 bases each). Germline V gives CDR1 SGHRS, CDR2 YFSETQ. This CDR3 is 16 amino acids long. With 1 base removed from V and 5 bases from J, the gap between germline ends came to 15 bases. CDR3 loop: CASSLNGASRTGELFF. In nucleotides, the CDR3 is TGCGCCAGCAGCTTGAACGGGGCCTCGAGAACCGGGGAGCTGTTTTTT.

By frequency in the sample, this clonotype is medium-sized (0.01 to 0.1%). The CDR3, as DNA: TGCGCCAGCAGCCAACGACTAGCGGGGGATGATTCGTACCAAGAGACCCAGTACTTC. Translating gives CASSQRLAGDDSYQETQYF. The chain employs TRBV4-3 and TRBJ2-5; 12 bases agree with TRBD2. This CDR3 is 19 amino acids long. The J segment lost 0 bases and the V segment lost 2 bases, leaving 10 bases of the junction unmatched. Germline V lookup: CDR1 LGHNA, CDR2 YSLEER.

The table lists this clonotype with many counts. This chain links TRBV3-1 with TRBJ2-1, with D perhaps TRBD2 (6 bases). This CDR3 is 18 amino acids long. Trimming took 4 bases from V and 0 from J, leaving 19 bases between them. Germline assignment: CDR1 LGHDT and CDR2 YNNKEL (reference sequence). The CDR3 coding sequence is TGTGCCAGCAGCCCCAGATACAATAGCGGCCCCTCCTACAATGAGCAGTTCTTC. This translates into CASSPRYNSGPSYNEQFF.

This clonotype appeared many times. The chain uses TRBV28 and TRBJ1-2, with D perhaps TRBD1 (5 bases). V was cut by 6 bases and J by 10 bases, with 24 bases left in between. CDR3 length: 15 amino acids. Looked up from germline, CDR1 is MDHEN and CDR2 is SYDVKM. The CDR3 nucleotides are TGTGCCAGCAGCGCAAATGGCCCTAGACAGACTTTCTACACCTTC. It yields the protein CASSANGPRQTFYTF.

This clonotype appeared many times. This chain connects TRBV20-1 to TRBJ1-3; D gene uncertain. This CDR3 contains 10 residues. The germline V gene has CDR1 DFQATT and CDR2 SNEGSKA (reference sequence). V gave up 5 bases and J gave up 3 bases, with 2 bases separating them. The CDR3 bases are TGCAGTGCTGTTGGAAACACCATATATTTT. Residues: CSAVGNTIYF.

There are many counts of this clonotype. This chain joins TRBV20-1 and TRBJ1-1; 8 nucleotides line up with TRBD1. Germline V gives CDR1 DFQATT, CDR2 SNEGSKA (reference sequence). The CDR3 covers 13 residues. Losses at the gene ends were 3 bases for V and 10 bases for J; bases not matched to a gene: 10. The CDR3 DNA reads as TGCAGTGCTAGGCGGTTGGACAGGGAAGGAGCTTTCTTT. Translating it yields CSARRLDREGAFF.

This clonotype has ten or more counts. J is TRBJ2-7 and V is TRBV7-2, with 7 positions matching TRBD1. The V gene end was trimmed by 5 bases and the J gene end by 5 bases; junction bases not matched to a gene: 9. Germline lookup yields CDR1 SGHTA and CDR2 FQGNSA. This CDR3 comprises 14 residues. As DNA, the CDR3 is TGTGCCAGCAGCACAGGACAGGCGGCCCACGAGCAGTACTTC. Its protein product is CASSTGQAAHEQYF.

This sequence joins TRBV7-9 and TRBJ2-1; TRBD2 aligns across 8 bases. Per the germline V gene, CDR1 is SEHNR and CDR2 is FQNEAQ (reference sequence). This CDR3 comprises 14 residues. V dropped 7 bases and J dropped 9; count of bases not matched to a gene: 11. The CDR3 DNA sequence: TGTGCCAGCACCCCCCTAGGACTAGCTAGTGAGCAGTTCTTC. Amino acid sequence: CASTPLGLASEQFF.

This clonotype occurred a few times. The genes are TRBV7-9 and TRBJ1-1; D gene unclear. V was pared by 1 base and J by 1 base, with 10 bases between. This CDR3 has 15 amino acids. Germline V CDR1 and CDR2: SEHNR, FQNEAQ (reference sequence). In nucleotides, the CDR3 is TGTGCCAGCAGCTTAGGACTGGGAACGAACACTGAAGCTTTCTTT. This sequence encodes CASSLGLGTNTEAFF.

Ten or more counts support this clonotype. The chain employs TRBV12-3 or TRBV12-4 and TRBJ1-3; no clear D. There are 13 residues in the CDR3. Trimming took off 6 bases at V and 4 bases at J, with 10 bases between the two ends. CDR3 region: CASSPIGGNTIYF. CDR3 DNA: TGTGCCAGCAGCCCAATAGGAGGAAACACCATATATTTT.

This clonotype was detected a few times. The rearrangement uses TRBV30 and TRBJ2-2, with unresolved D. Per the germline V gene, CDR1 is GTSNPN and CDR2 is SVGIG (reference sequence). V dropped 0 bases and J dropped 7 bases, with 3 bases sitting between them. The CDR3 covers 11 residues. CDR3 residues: CAWSVYGELFF. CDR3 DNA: TGTGCCTGGAGTGTATACGGGGAGCTGTTTTTT.

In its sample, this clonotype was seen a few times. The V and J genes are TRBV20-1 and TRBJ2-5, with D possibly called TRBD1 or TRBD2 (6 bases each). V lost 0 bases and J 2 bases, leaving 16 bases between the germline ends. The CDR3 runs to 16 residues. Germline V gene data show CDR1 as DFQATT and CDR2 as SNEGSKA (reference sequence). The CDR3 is CSARDQLGGSQETQYF. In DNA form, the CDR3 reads TGCAGTGCTAGAGATCAATTGGGGGGCTCGCAAGAGACCCAGTACTTC.

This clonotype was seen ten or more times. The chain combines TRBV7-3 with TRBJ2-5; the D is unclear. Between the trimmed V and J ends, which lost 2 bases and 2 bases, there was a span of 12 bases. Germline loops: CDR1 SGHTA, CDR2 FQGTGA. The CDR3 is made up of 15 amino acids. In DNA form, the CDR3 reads TGTGCCAGCAGCTTAGTCCGAGACTCACAAGAGACCCAGTACTTC. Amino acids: CASSLVRDSQETQYF.

In DNA, the CDR3 is TGTGCCAGCAGTTACGGGACAGGGGGTTATGGCTACACCTTC. Translation gives CASSYGTGGYGYTF. The chain joins TRBV6-5 to TRBJ1-2; 11 nucleotides match TRBD1. CDR3 length: 14 residues. Germline V gene sequence: CDR1 MNHEY, CDR2 SVGAGI. J was trimmed by 5 bases and V by 2 bases; bases with no gene match: 1.

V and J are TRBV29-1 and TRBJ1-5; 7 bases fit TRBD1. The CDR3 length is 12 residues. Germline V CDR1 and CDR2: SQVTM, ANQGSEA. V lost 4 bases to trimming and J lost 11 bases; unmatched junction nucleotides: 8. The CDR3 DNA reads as TGCAGCGTTGTCCTCTCAGGGACAGCCCAGCATTTT. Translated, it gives CSVVLSGTAQHF.

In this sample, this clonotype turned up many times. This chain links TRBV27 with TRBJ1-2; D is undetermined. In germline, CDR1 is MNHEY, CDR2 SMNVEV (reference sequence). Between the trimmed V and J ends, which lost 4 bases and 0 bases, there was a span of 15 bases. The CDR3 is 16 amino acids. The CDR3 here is CASSSRHAVANYGYTF. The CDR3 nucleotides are TGTGCCAGCAGTTCCCGACACGCAGTAGCTAACTATGGCTACACCTTC.